This entry lists 15 T cell receptor beta chains sequenced from one sample in a study of PD-1 blockade in classical Hodgkin lymphoma. All trial patients relapsed after autologous stem cell transplantation. TCRdb's table, derived via immunoSEQ multiplex PCR, lists solely in-frame clones and lacks some. The table records about 6,300 clones, roughly 86% of them present only once. This material consisted of peripheral blood mononuclear cells (PBMCs), taken before the second cycle of nivolumab. Source of these receptors: a human donor with classical Hodgkin lymphoma.

The chain has TRBV15 and TRBJ2-7; a weak D match, TRBD1 (5 bases). Trimming removed 1 base at V and 4 bases at J, with 11 bases between. The CDR3 loop spans 14 amino acids. Germline V CDR1 and CDR2: LNHNV, YYDKDF (reference sequence). The CDR3: CATSRGRSGYEQYV. In nucleotides, the CDR3 is TGTGCCACCAGCAGAGGCAGGTCAGGGTACGAGCAGTACGTC.

The CDR3: CASSLSRETQYF. The DNA of the CDR3 is TGTGCCAGCAGCTTAAGCAGGGAGACCCAGTACTTC. The gene calls are TRBV11-1 and TRBJ2-5; D unclear. Germline values: CDR1 SGHAT, CDR2 FQDESV (reference sequence). CDR3 length equals 12 residues. V was trimmed by 2 bases and J by 5 bases, leaving 6 bases between them.

This chain joins TRBV6-4 and TRBJ2-7; 8 bases agree with TRBD1. V trimming: 9 bases; J trimming: 6 bases; junction bases outside the gene matches: 7. CDR1 and CDR2 (germline): MRHNA, SNTAGT. The CDR3 consists of 12 residues. The CDR3 nucleotides read TGTGCCAGTTTGACAGGGGCTGGCGAGCAGTACGTC. It translates to CASLTGAGEQYV.

The V and J genes are TRBV5-6 and TRBJ2-2, with 8 bases lining up with TRBD1. J was trimmed by 3 bases and V by 0 bases; bases with no gene match: 4. Looked up from germline, CDR1 is SGHDT and CDR2 is YYEEEE. The CDR3 is made up of 16 amino acids. The DNA for the CDR3 is TGTGCCAGCAGCTTGGTCAGGGGGCATCACACCGGGGAGCTGTTTTTT. It codes for CASSLVRGHHTGELFF.

The chain combines TRBV6-1 with TRBJ2-1; TRBD2 agrees at 7 bases. This CDR3 contains 13 residues. The V segment lost 6 bases and the J segment 5 bases; nucleotides outside the gene matches: 4. Looked up from germline, CDR1 is MNHNS and CDR2 is SASEGT. The CDR3 loop is CASRSSGDNEQFF. The CDR3 DNA reads as TGTGCCAGCAGGTCTAGCGGTGACAATGAGCAGTTCTTC.

The chain uses TRBV7-3 and TRBJ1-1; unclear D gene. V dropped 5 bases and J dropped 4 bases, with 11 bases sitting between them. Germline CDR1 reads SGHTA; CDR2 reads FQGTGA. The CDR3 is made up of 13 amino acids. The CDR3 spells CASSPEFGTEAFF. The CDR3 DNA reads as TGTGCCAGCAGCCCGGAATTTGGCACTGAAGCTTTCTTT. The whole variable domain, filled in from reference TRBV7-3 and TRBJ1-1, reads GAGVSQTPSNKVTEKGKYVELRCDPISGHTALYWYRQSLGQGPEFLIYFQGTGAADDSGLPNDRFFAVRPEGSVSTLKIQRTERGDSAVYLCASSPEFGTEAFFGQGTRLTVV.

The chain combines TRBV11-3 with TRBJ2-5; D is uncertain. This CDR3 region has 14 residues. The germline V and J ends were trimmed by 4 bases and 1 base, with 10 bases remaining between them. CDR1 and CDR2 (germline): SGHNT, YENEEA. The CDR3 sequence is CASSSRDSQETQYF. CDR3 coding DNA: TGTGCCAGCAGCTCCCGCGATTCCCAAGAGACCCAGTACTTC.

This chain uses TRBV7-2 with TRBJ2-3; 7 bases agree with TRBD2. V lost 0 bases to trimming and J lost 6 bases; unmatched junction nucleotides: 0. Germline assignment: CDR1 SGHTA and CDR2 FQGNSA. This CDR3 comprises 13 residues. In DNA, the CDR3 is TGTGCCAGCAGCTTAGCGCGGGGGGATACGCAGTATTTT. This sequence encodes CASSLARGDTQYF.

This clone has more than one count but fewer than ten. The V gene is TRBV19, the J gene TRBJ1-1, with 11 positions matching TRBD1. J lost 3 bases, V lost 4 bases, and 4 bases had no gene match. Looked up from germline, CDR1 is LNHDA and CDR2 is SQIVND (reference sequence). There are 15 residues in the CDR3. The CDR3 DNA reads as TGTGCCAGTAGTAGGGGACAGGGGGGTTACACTGAAGCTTTCTTT. Its translation is CASSRGQGGYTEAFF.

The chain is built from TRBV30 and TRBJ1-1; D is ambiguous. CDR1 GTSNPN and CDR2 SVGIG come from the germline V gene (reference sequence). This CDR3 has 14 residues. V dropped 0 bases and J dropped 8 bases, with 16 bases sitting between them. The DNA of the CDR3 is TGTGCCTGGAGTGTACTCAGAACGATAGGGGAAGCTTTCTTT. It encodes CAWSVLRTIGEAFF. The full variable domain, with the rest looked up from reference TRBV30 and TRBJ1-1, is SQTIHQWPATLVQPVGSPLSLECTVEGTSNPNLYWYRQAAGRGLQLLFYSVGIGQISSEVPQNLSASRPQDRQFILSSKKLLLSDSGFYLCAWSVLRTIGEAFFGQGTRLTVV.

In its sample, this clone ranks as medium-sized (0.01 to 0.1%). The chain employs TRBV19 and TRBJ1-2; D remains ambiguous. The CDR3 spans 12 residues. Looked up from germline, CDR1 is LNHDA and CDR2 is SQIVND (reference sequence). V was cut by 7 bases and J by 3 bases, with 9 bases left in between. The CDR3 DNA follows: TGTGCCAGTACCTACCTTGACTATGGCTACACCTTC. The encoded protein is CASTYLDYGYTF.

The V gene is TRBV7-9, the J gene TRBJ1-5; D ambiguous. Germline V gene sequence: CDR1 SEHNR, CDR2 FQNEAQ (reference sequence). The CDR3 has 14 residues. Trimming left V 5 bases short and J 3 bases short, with 11 bases between. The chain's CDR3 is CASSPDTHNQPQHF. CDR3 DNA: TGTGCCAGCAGCCCTGACACTCACAATCAGCCCCAGCATTTT.

V gene TRBV2 combines with J gene TRBJ2-7, with TRBD1 as a possible D gene (5 bases). The germline CDR1 and CDR2 sequences are SNHLY and FYNNEI. Trimming cost V 6 bases and J 0 bases, with 15 bases left between them. The CDR3 runs 15 residues. CDR3 amino acids: CASRAHRSPSYEQYV. The CDR3 coding sequence is TGTGCCAGCAGGGCCCACAGGTCCCCCTCCTACGAGCAGTACGTC.

The V call is TRBV21-1, the J call TRBJ2-5; TRBD1 is the table's D call, not checked against the DNA. TRBV21-1 is a listed pseudogene. The CDR3 has 19 amino acids. CDR3 protein: CARSEPLLGATLSQETQYF. The CDR3 nucleotides are TGTGCCAGATCCGAGCCGCTGTTGGGGGCAACTTTATCCCAAGAGACCCAGTACTTC.

The chain links TRBV5-4 to TRBJ1-1; tentatively, D is TRBD1 (6 bases). V was cut by 0 bases and J by 7 bases, with 10 bases left in between. The CDR3 loop spans 13 amino acids. CDR1 SGHNT and CDR2 YYREEE come from the germline V gene (reference sequence). The CDR3: CASSLDREDEAFF. The CDR3 nucleotides read TGTGCCAGCAGCTTGGACAGGGAAGATGAAGCTTTCTTT.